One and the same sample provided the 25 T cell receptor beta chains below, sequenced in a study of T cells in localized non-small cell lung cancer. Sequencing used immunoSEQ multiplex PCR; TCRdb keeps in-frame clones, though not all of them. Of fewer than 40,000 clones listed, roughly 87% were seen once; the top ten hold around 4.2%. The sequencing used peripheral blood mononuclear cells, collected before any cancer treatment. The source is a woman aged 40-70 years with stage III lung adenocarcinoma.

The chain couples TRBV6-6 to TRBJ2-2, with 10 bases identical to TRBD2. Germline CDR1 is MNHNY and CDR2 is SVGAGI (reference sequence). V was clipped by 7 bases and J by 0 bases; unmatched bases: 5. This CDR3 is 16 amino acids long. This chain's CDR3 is CASTLAGGANTGELFF. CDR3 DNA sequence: TGTGCCAGCACCTTAGCGGGGGGCGCGAACACCGGGGAGCTGTTTTTT.

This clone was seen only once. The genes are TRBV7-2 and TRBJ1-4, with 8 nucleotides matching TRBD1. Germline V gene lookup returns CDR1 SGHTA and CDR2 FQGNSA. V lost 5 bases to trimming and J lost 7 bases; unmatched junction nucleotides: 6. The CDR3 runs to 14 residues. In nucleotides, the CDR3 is TGTGCCAGCAGCCTTGACAGGGGAAGTGAAAAACTGTTTTTT. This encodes CASSLDRGSEKLFF.

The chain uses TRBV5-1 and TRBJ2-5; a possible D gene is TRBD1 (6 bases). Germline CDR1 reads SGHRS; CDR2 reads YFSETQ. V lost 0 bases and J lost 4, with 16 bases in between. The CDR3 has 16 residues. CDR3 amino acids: CASSLGHRQERETQYF. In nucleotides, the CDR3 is TGCGCCAGCAGCTTGGGGCACAGACAGGAGCGAGAGACCCAGTACTTC.

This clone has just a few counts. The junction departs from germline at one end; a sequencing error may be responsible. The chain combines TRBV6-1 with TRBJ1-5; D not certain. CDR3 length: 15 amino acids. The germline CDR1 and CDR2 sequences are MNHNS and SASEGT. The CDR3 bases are TGTGCCAGCAGTGAAGGTATACTTAGCGATCAGCCCCAGCATTTT. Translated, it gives CASSEGILSDQPQHF.

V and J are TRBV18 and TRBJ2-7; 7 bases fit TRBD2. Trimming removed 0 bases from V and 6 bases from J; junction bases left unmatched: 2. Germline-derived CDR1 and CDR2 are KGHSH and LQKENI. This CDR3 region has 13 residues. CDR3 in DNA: TGTGCCAGCTCACCACCGGGAGGGGCCGAGCAGTACTTC. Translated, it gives CASSPPGGAEQYF.

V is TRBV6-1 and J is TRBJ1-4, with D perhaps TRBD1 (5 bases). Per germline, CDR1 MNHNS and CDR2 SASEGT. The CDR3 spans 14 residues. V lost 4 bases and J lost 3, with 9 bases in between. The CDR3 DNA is TGTGCCAGCAGTGGGGGGGGTTCTAATGAAAAACTGTTTTTT. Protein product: CASSGGGSNEKLFF.

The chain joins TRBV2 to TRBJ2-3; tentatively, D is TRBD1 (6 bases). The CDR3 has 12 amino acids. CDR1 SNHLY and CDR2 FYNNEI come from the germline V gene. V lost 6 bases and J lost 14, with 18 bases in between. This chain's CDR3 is CASSPGTPVLYF. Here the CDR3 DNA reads TGTGCCAGCAGCCCCGGGACACCTGTATTGTATTTT.

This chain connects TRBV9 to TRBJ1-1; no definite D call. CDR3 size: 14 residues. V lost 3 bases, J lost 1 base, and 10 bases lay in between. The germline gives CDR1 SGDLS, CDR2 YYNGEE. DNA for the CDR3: TGTGCCAGCAGCGCCGACCAGGCGAACACTGAAGCTTTCTTT. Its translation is CASSADQANTEAFF.

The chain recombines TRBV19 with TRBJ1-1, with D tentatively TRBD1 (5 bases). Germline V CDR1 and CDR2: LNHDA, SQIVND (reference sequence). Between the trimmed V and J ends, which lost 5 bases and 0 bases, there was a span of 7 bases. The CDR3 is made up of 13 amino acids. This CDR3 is CASSPRVNTEAFF. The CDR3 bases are TGTGCCAGTAGTCCCAGGGTGAACACTGAAGCTTTCTTT.

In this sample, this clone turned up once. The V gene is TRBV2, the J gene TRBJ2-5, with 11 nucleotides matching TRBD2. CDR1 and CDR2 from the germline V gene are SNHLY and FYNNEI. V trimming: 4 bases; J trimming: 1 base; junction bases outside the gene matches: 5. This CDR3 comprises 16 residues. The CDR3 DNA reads TGTGCCAGCAGTGGCTTAGCGGGAGGGGCCCAAGAGACCCAGTACTTC. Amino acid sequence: CASSGLAGGAQETQYF.

CDR3 DNA sequence: TGTGCCAGCAGCGTAGAGGTGGGCGGCTATGGCTACACCTTC. It is translated as CASSVEVGGYGYTF. This rearrangement joins TRBV9 to TRBJ1-2, with D hard to call. The CDR3 runs to 14 residues. V lost 0 bases to trimming and J lost 4 bases, with 10 bases between them. Germline CDR1 SGDLS, CDR2 YYNGEE.

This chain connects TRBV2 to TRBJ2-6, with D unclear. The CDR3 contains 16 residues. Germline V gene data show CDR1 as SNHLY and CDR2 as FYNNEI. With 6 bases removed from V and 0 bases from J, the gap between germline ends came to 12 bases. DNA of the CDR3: TGTGCCAGCAGATCCGGACGGTTCTCTGGGGCCAACGTCCTGACTTTC. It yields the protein CASRSGRFSGANVLTF.

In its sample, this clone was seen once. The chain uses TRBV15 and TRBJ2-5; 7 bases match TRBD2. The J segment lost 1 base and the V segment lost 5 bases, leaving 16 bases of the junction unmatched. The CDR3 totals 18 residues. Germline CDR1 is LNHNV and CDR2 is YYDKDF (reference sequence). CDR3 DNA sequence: TGTGCCACCAGCGGGGGACTGTCGAGCGGGACCTCCCAAGAGACCCAGTACTTC. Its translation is CATSGGLSSGTSQETQYF.

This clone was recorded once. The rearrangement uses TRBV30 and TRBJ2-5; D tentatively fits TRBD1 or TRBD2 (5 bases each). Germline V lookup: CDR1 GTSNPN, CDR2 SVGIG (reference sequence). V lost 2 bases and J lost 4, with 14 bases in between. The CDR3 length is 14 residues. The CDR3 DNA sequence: TGTGCCTGGAGTACTGGGACCACTATAGAGACCCAGTACTTC. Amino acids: CAWSTGTTIETQYF. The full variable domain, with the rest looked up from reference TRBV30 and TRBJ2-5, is SQTIHQWPATLVQPVGSPLSLECTVEGTSNPNLYWYRQAAGRGLQLLFYSVGIGQISSEVPQNLSASRPQDRQFILSSKKLLLSDSGFYLCAWSTGTTIETQYFGPGTRLLVL.

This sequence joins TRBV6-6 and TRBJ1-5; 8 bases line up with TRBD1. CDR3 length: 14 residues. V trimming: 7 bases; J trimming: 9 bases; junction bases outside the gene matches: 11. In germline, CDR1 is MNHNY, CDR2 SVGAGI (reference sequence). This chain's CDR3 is CASNAGQGEGPQHF. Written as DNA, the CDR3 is TGTGCCAGCAACGCAGGACAGGGAGAGGGGCCCCAGCATTTT.

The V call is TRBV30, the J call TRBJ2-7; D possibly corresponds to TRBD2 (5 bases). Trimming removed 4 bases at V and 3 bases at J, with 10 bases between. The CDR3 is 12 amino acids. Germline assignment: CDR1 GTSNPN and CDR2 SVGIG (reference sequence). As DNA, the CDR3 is TGTGCCTGGAAGGGAGAATTCTACGAGCAGTACTTC. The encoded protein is CAWKGEFYEQYF.

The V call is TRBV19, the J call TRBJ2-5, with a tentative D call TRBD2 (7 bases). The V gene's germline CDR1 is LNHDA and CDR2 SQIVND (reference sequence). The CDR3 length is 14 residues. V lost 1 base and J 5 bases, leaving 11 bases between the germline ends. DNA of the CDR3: TGTGCCAGTAGTATAGGCCGGGGGGCTGAGACCCAGTACTTC. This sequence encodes CASSIGRGAETQYF.

CDR3 sequence: CASSRLPHEQFF. The CDR3 DNA is TGTGCCAGCAGTAGACTTCCCCATGAGCAGTTCTTC. The gene calls are TRBV28 and TRBJ2-1, with D hard to call. The length of the CDR3 is 12 residues. V dropped 5 bases and J dropped 8 bases, with 10 bases sitting between them. Germline V CDR1 and CDR2: MDHEN, SYDVKM.

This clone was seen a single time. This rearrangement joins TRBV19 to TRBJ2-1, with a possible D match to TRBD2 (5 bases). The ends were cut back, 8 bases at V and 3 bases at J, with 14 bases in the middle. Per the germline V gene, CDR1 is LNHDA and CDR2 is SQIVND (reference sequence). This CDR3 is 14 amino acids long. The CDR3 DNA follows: TGTGCCAGTGGGCGGGCGTCGTTCTACAATGAGCAGTTCTTC. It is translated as CASGRASFYNEQFF.

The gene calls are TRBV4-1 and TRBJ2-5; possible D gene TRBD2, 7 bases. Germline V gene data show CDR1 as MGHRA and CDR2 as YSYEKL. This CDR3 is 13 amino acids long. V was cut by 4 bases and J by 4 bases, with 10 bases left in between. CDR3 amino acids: CASSPGGRETQYF. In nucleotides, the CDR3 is TGCGCCAGCAGCCCCGGGGGGCGAGAGACCCAGTACTTC.

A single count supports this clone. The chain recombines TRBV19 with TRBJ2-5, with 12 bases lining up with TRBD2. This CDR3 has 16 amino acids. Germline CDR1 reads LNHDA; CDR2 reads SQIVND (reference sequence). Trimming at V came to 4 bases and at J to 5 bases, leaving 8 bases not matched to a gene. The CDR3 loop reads CASSTRLAGAGETQYF. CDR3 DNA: TGTGCCAGTAGTACCCGACTAGCGGGAGCTGGTGAGACCCAGTACTTC.

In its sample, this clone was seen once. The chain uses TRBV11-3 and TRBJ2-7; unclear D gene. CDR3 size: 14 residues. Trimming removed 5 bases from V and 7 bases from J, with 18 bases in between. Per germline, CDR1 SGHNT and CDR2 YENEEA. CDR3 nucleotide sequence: TGTGCCAGCAGCCCCCCGGAGAACCTGAAGGAGCAGTACTTC. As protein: CASSPPENLKEQYF.

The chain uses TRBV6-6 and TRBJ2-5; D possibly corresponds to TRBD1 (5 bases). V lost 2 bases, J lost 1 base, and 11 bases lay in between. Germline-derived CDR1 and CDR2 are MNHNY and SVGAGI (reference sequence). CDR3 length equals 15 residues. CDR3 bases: TGTGCCAGCAGTTACCCCCAAGGGGCCCAAGAGACCCAGTACTTC. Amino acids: CASSYPQGAQETQYF.

The CDR3 protein is CASSVGSSETQYF. The CDR3 DNA reads TGTGCCAGCAGCGTAGGAAGCAGCGAGACCCAGTACTTC. J is TRBJ2-5 and V is TRBV9; D remains ambiguous. Germline CDR1 and CDR2: SGDLS and YYNGEE. V lost 0 bases and J 5 bases, leaving 8 bases between the germline ends. The CDR3 consists of 13 residues.

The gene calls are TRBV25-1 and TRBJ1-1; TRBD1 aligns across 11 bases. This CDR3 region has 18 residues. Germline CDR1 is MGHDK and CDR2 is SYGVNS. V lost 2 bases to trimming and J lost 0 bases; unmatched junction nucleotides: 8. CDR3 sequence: CASSEGTGGASMNTEAFF. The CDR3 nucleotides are TGTGCCAGCAGTGAAGGGACAGGGGGAGCCAGCATGAACACTGAAGCTTTCTTT.